This record looks at one TCR beta chain sequence and its context. These data are taken from a study of technical replicates of blood from a handful of donors. Trimming shortened V by 2 bases and J by 0 bases, and 5 bases separated the two germline ends. This CDR3 comprises 15 residues. Germline V CDR1 and CDR2: MRHNA, SNTAGT. Profiling relied on immunoSEQ multiplex PCR, and the TCRdb table lists in-frame clones only, not all of them. The sample contains 50,000 to 70,000 clones, approximately 92% of which appear only once. The genes are TRBV6-4 and TRBJ2-6; D not certain. The receptor was isolated from a human donor in good health. Some clones in this sample may be carry-over from other donors' samples. The sample was PBMCs. This CDR3 reads CASSDGSSGANVLTF. The CDR3 DNA reads as TGTGCCAGCAGTGACGGCAGCTCTGGGGCCAACGTCCTGACTTTC.